Shown below are 8 T cell receptor beta chains from a single sample sequenced in a study of blood T cells in healthy people across ages. Alongside a J-beta primer mix, a sample-barcoded 5' primer served in a second PCR lasting about 7 to 11 cycles. In TCRdb, the 5' RACE reads were re-called with MiXCR into one record per CDR3 protein. The sample holds fewer than 900,000 distinct CDR3 sequences, roughly 41% seen once. The sequencing sample was made of blood. The receptors were sampled from a woman aged 60-70 years in good health.

Worth noting for this clonotype: One end of the junction fails to match germline, which may point to a read error. In nucleotides, the CDR3 is TGCGCCAGCAGCCAAGATAACACGGCGACGCGGTATTTT. Protein sequence: CASSQDNTATRYF. The rearrangement links TRBV4-3 to TRBJ2-3; D remains ambiguous. The CDR3 length is 13 residues. Germline CDR1 is LGHNA and CDR2 is YSLEER.

The chain joins TRBV23-1 to TRBJ2-3, with 7 bases identical to TRBD1. TRBV23-1 is treated as an ORF (open reading frame) with a function not yet certain. V was pared by 4 bases and J by 1 base, with 23 bases of the junction left unmatched. There are 21 residues in the CDR3. CDR3 DNA sequence: TGCGCCAGCAGTCGGGACCGTCCGGGACAGCCCAAACGGCCCGGCACAGATACGCAGTATTTT. It yields the protein CASSRDRPGQPKRPGTDTQYF.

The chain has TRBV27 and TRBJ1-1; 11 bases are a match to TRBD1. The germline gives CDR1 MNHEY, CDR2 SMNVEV (reference sequence). With V trimmed by 3 bases and J by 1 base, 7 bases remained unmatched. The CDR3 covers 17 residues. This chain's CDR3 is CASSLNLGQGGNTEAFF. The CDR3 DNA follows: TGTGCCAGCAGTTTGAATCTGGGACAGGGGGGGAACACTGAAGCTTTCTTT.

This chain connects TRBV15 to TRBJ2-3, with a tentative D call TRBD2 (7 bases). CDR3 length equals 19 residues. Trimming shortened V by 0 bases and J by 6 bases, and 25 bases separated the two germline ends. Germline V CDR1 and CDR2: LNHNV, YYDKDF (reference sequence). CDR3 bases: TGTGCCACCAGCAGAGATCAGGGGAGACTGGCGGGAGATCGTGATACGCAGTATTTT. It codes for CATSRDQGRLAGDRDTQYF.

With respect to this clonotype: A single base separates this from a much larger clone, so it may be a read error. The genes are TRBV9 and TRBJ2-3; D ambiguous. Per the germline V gene, CDR1 is SGDLS and CDR2 is YYNGEE. This CDR3 region has 12 residues. The DNA of the CDR3 is TGTGCCGGCAGCGTAGAGGCAGATACGCAGTATTTT. It is translated as CAGSVEADTQYF.

The chain combines TRBV28 with TRBJ2-7; 7 positions match TRBD1. This CDR3 spans 15 amino acids. Germline lookup yields CDR1 MDHEN and CDR2 SYDVKM. Trimming took 6 bases from V and 3 from J; bases not matched to a gene: 11. The CDR3 loop reads CASRPAGGVSYEQYF. In nucleotides, the CDR3 is TGTGCCAGCAGGCCGGCAGGGGGAGTTAGCTACGAGCAGTACTTC.

This clonotype appeared many times. The chain combines TRBV5-1 with TRBJ2-7; D call uncertain. The germline V gene encodes CDR1 SGHRS and CDR2 YFSETQ. V lost 0 bases to trimming and J lost 4 bases, with 11 bases between them. The CDR3 is made up of 14 amino acids. The CDR3 coding sequence is TGCGCCAGCAGCTTGGAAGGAGAGCCTTACGAGCAGTACTTC. Translating gives CASSLEGEPYEQYF.

This clonotype appeared many times. The rearrangement joins TRBV4-2 to TRBJ2-7; 7 nucleotides match TRBD2. Germline CDR1 LGHNA, CDR2 YNFKEQ. The CDR3 length is 16 residues. J lost 0 bases, V lost 2 bases, and 7 bases had no gene match. The CDR3 reads CASSQYSAGDSYEQYF. The CDR3 DNA is TGTGCCAGCAGCCAATACTCGGCGGGGGACTCCTACGAGCAGTACTTC.